The clone carrying this TCR beta chain appeared many times. The sample originates from a study of T cells in Graves' hyperthyroidism and ophthalmopathy. The V segment lost 6 bases and the J segment 2 bases; nucleotides outside the gene matches: 5. The CDR3 has 14 residues. Germline V gene sequence: CDR1 SNHLY, CDR2 FYNNEI. Amplification of TCR beta CDR3 regions used RNA as the template. Using the HTBI primer set, a first-round RT-PCR was run on the TCR CDR3. TCRdb passed the multiplex PCR reads through MiXCR, listing each CDR3 protein once. The sample has roughly 280,000 distinct CDR3 sequences; 17% are singletons.

The rearrangement links TRBV2 to TRBJ2-3; 7 bases map to TRBD1. Sequenced material: blood. The clonotype originates from a woman aged 60-70 years with Graves' ophthalmopathy. The CDR3 reads CASSPDRYTDTQYF. CDR3 bases: TGTGCCAGCAGCCCGGACAGGTACACAGATACGCAGTATTTT.